The following is a TCR beta chain sequence with its context. The table lists this clone with a few counts. What antigen it recognizes has not been identified. Base quality data are lacking; no much larger clone is found one base away. Library preparation used the immunoSEQ multiplex PCR assay. For the multiplex PCR, a mixture combining 60 forward primers for TCR Vbeta segments and 13 reverse primers for TCR Jbeta segments was used. The CDR3 region of rearranged TCR beta genes was amplified from genomic DNA with a multiplex PCR assay. The Illumina HiSeq System was used to sequence the amplified TCR beta libraries as 87-base-pair reads. On the study's bioinformatics: A later analysis tallied 70 million to 100 million unique TCR beta chains across the 550 to 850 repertoires, and approximately 11 million of those chains were shared by two or more donors. A nearest-neighbor algorithm error-corrected the raw reads and collapsed the reads into unique sequences, merging closely related sequences to remove PCR and sequencing errors. Alignment of CDR3 sequences to IMGT reference sequences was used to assign V, D and J gene segments. For a sequence to be retained, a match of at least six nucleotides to both a V gene segment and a J gene segment was required. Rearrangements were classified as productive when the CDR3 lacked stop codons and remained in frame with V and J, and all other rearrangements were classified as non-productive. CDR3 was defined by IMGT convention, running from the second conserved V-encoded cysteine to the conserved J-encoded phenylalanine. Sequences without an unambiguous match to a single V gene segment were excluded from the earlier analysis of approximately 560 of the donors. An earlier analysis of some 500 of the donors classified V segments as functional when productive rearrangements were above 56.7% and as segregating when the standard deviation between donors was above 5%. A statistical classification framework was developed to diagnose cytomegalovirus status using the catalog of TCR beta chain sequences. In a later analysis, TCR nucleotide sequences were compared against IMGT/GENE-DB human TR gene sequences so that V and J genes could be assigned. A later analysis assigned CDR3 sequences and most-parsimonious VDJ recombination scenarios with the TCRdist pipeline. A later analysis defined each TCR beta chain by its CDR3 amino acid sequence plus V-gene family, and excluded reads lacking a unique V-gene family. A later analysis removed several hundred highly shared, low-generation-probability nucleotide sequences to deal with suspected cross-contamination and a sequencing artifact. A later analysis calculated a clonal expansion index for each public chain from normalized within-repertoire ranks of inferred template counts. In a later analysis, generation probabilities were computed with a VDJ recombination model fitted to out-of-frame rearrangements, and the resulting probabilities were checked against IGoR. Hypergeometric tests were used in a later analysis to score TCR-TCR, TCR-HLA and TCR-CMV co-occurrence, with a repertoire-size bias correction applied to the TCR pairs. A later analysis estimated false discovery rates by permuting HLA or CMV assignments 20 times. In a later analysis, co-occurring TCRs were grouped with DBSCAN, and TCRdist sequence similarity was added when clustering was performed within HLA-allele-positive subsets. Co-occurrence clustering excluded repertoires with fewer than 30,000 or more than 120,000 public chains, plus five with anomalous nucleotide sharing. Drawn from immuneACCESS, this table holds only the in-frame rearrangements with V and J called that TCRdb kept. Clones are partly lost; checked studies trace under half to an unresolved V gene and leave the rest unexplained. V, J and clone size are those of that table, while D and trimming were read from the DNA. The sample table contains about 120,000 clones; only one count was recorded for about 8% of them. The ten most abundant clones make up around 5.8% of the sample.

The cohort comprised approximately 700 healthy bone marrow donors. At the time of sampling, every cohort member was nominally healthy, though immune exposures that went unrecorded were likely present. The donor tested CMV seropositive, placing the donor among the roughly 270 seropositive members of the cohort. Each donor provided a peripheral blood sample, and peripheral blood mononuclear cells were used for TCR beta sequencing. Genomic DNA extraction from the blood cell samples was performed with the Qiagen DNeasy Blood Extraction Kit. CDR1 is given as SQVTM and CDR2 as ANQGSEA, both from the germline V gene. Including the terminal cysteine and phenylalanine, the CDR3 comprises 13 residues. Only the CDR3 DNA is retained, 39 bases long and in frame from the first base. V is reduced by 4 bases and J by 8 bases, leaving a spacing of 14 bases between them. These data belong to a study of cytomegalovirus exposure and HLA in healthy donors (dated by TCRdb to 2016 to 2017). Regarding the complete study: According to an earlier analysis of 587 of the donors, about 179 million T cells yielded roughly 110 million unique TCR beta sequences and 250 to 350 Gb of sequence data. Among around 400 genotyped donors of the cohort, an average of approximately 240,000 unique TCR beta nucleotide sequences was sequenced per donor, of which roughly 18% were non-productive. The number of donors typed differed by locus, with roughly 629-640 for A, B, C, DRB1 and DQB1, roughly 550 for DQA1, 600 to 610 for DPA1, and some 450 for DPB1. Roughly 300 gigabases of sequencing data and approximately 84 million unique TCR sequences were included in an early release covering roughly 600 HLA-typed donors. Donor age, sex, ethnicity and CMV serostatus were collected together with the repertoire data. Both class I and class II loci were covered by HLA typing, at four-digit resolution. Rather than drawing on any new phenotypic data, the later analysis identified candidate immune exposures from TCR beta sequences and the way those sequences occurred across donors. All discovery cohort repertoires had been generated using a single sequencing platform. In addition to the first cohort of approximately 670 subjects, a separate validation cohort of under 150 different subjects was used. A later genetic analysis took genome-wide SNP genotypes for about three fifths of the 666 donors and used that subset as a discovery cohort. To study patterns of TCR occurrence, a later analysis re-analyzed previously published TCR beta repertoires from 500 to 850 donors and added high-resolution HLA genotyping. The study was designed to test whether signatures of past pathogen exposure could be identified by cataloging public T cell receptors. An earlier analysis of roughly 580 of the donors used high-throughput TCR beta sequencing to judge whether each TCR beta V gene segment behaved as functional or pseudogenic. Among the roughly 400 genotyped donors, around 79% belonged to the genetic ancestry cluster associated with self-reported Caucasian donors. Four or five DR-DQ haplotypes were handled as single units for association and clustering because linkage in the cohort was strong. To predict cytomegalovirus infection status, the study combined high-throughput TCR immunosequencing, statistical association of individual TCRs with disease status, and machine learning. Using immunosequencing, the study profiled T cell repertoires from fewer than 700 subjects and related those repertoires to cytomegalovirus serostatus. General conclusions and limits of the study: The study gave a list of about 160 TCR beta chains associated with cytomegalovirus. According to the authors, the approach could potentially be generalized to other disease states and immunological phenotypes. An earlier analysis of approximately 500 of the donors showed that most TCR beta V segments appeared in productive rearrangements either about 87% or about 30% of the time, which broadly matched IMGT annotations. According to a later analysis, parvovirus B19, influenza, CMV and Epstein-Barr virus appeared linked to several top co-occurrence clusters. Some IMGT-functional V segments, including TRBV6-2 and TRBV6-3, could not be told apart with the 87-base-pair reads, so those segments were excluded. CMV serostatus was the only immune exposure information available for the cohort. The classifier was reported to diagnose cytomegalovirus status with high specificity and sensitivity in both the original cohort and the validation cohort. In a later analysis, HLA-associated TCR beta chains were found to be more clonally expanded and to have lower generation probabilities than equally common non-associated chains. While some public TCRs were present in many individuals, most TCR sequences turned up only very rarely across donors. A later analysis associated 16,951 TCR beta sequences with specific HLA alleles at a false discovery rate of 0.05. The sequencing pipeline was judged likely to have produced a cluster of highly shared sequence variants as a technical artifact. In a later analysis, the rate of TCR association differed among HLA loci, with DRB1 alleles having the most associated TCRs and HLA-C alleles having the fewest. A few of the identified cytomegalovirus-associated TCR beta chains were confirmed in vitro to be specific for cytomegalovirus antigens. Correlated functional status among segregating V segments might be attributable to linkage disequilibrium, but an unknown experimental factor could not be ruled out. The presence/absence analyses assumed that sequencing depth was roughly uniform across donors, and that assumption may not be true. Because some donors lacked HLA typing at each locus, the association tests relied only on the typed subset. When HLA alleles, especially DR and DQ, strongly co-occurred, attributing TCR associations to individual alleles was difficult. V-gene and J-gene trimming of TCR beta chains was associated with a missense DCLRE1C variant in a later genetic analysis, and the association was replicated in an independent cohort. Compared with the approximately 670-donor mean, donors in an Asian-associated ancestry cluster had fewer N-insertions in productive TCRs, according to a later genetic analysis. A further reported finding was that TCR beta sequences accurately predicted the HLA-A and HLA-B alleles for most subjects in the first cohort. Because counts were too low, approximately 15 rarely observed V segments, including chromosome 9 orphons, were excluded from the earlier analysis of around 640 of the donors. This cohort had only TCR beta chains sequenced, and the lack of alpha or paired-chain data limited which features could be detected. Most CMV-associated TCR beta chains appeared to be HLA-restricted in a later analysis, and the HLA associations seemed to be driven largely by CMV exposure.

The clonotype originates from a middle-aged woman in good health and CMV-seropositive. Sequenced: PBMCs. The chain joins TRBV29-1 to TRBJ1-4; the D gene is perhaps TRBD1, on 5 matching bases. CDR3 loop: CSVGGRVGEKLFF. The DNA is TGCAGCGTTGGTGGCAGGGTTGGGGAAAAACTGTTTTTT.